This TCR beta chain was observed in a study of T cell responses to AZD1222 COVID-19 vaccine. Data came from immunoSEQ multiplex PCR; TCRdb stores just in-frame clones and leaves some out. The sample yields some 110,000 clones, more than 70% seen once. This receptor was obtained from an adult who received the AZD1222 COVID-19 vaccine. The sample in question was peripheral blood, obtained 28 days after the second AZD1222 dose.

In nucleotides, the CDR3 is TGTGCCAGCAGCTCCCTAGAAACAGATACGCAGTATTTT. This translates into CASSSLETDTQYF. The genes are TRBV11-3 and TRBJ2-3; D is uncertain. Per germline, CDR1 SGHNT and CDR2 YENEEA. The CDR3 contains 13 residues. Trimming took off 4 bases at V and 3 bases at J, with 8 bases between the two ends.